The 24 T cell receptor beta chains given below trace back to one sample, sequenced in a study of CD8+ T cells in alopecia areata. Treatment noted: oral pan-JAK inhibitor, 5-10 mg twice daily. Peripheral blood and lesional scalp punch biopsies were taken from alopecia areata patients. cDNA prepared by RNA extraction and subsequent reverse transcription served as the template for sequencing. Generated by immunoSEQ multiplex PCR, the TCRdb table keeps only in-frame clones and is missing some. The table shows around 21,000 clones, with around three fifths occurring only once. This specimen consisted of skin, obtained at week 4, from a patient treated with tofacitinib. All receptors come from a human donor with alopecia areata.

V is TRBV7-9 and J is TRBJ2-3; a possible D gene is TRBD2 (7 bases). The CDR3 is 16 amino acids. V dropped 7 bases and J dropped 0 bases, with 17 bases sitting between them. The V gene's germline CDR1 is SEHNR and CDR2 FQNEAQ (reference sequence). The CDR3 sequence: CASTSAGALSTDTQYF. As DNA, the CDR3 is TGTGCCAGCACCTCTGCGGGGGCCCTTAGCACAGATACGCAGTATTTT.

This chain connects TRBV19 to TRBJ1-1; perhaps TRBD1 as D (6 bases). The CDR3 sequence is 14 residues long. V was pared by 7 bases and J by 2 bases, with 14 bases between. Germline V CDR1 and CDR2: LNHDA, SQIVND (reference sequence). The CDR3 spells CASMRGAINTEAFF. CDR3 sequence (DNA): TGTGCCAGTATGAGGGGGGCAATTAACACTGAAGCTTTCTTT. The whole variable domain, filled in from reference TRBV19 and TRBJ1-1, reads DGGITQSPKYLFRKEGQNVTLSCEQNLNHDAMYWYRQDPGQGLRLIYYSQIVNDFQKGDIAEGYSVSREKKESFPLTVTSAQKNPTAFYLCASMRGAINTEAFFGQGTRLTVV.

The chain links TRBV28 to TRBJ1-1; the D gene is possibly TRBD1 (5 bases). Trimming took 7 bases from V and 5 from J, leaving 17 bases between them. Germline CDR1 and CDR2: MDHEN and SYDVKM. This CDR3 comprises 14 residues. The CDR3 sequence is CASTPSGGWTEAFF. In DNA, the CDR3 is TGTGCCAGCACCCCTTCGGGGGGGTGGACTGAAGCTTTCTTT.

This clone was picked up a small number of times. The chain joins TRBV28 to TRBJ2-1; TRBD2 matches 9 bases. Trimming cost V 2 bases and J 7 bases; bases outside gene matches: 6. Germline V lookup: CDR1 MDHEN, CDR2 SYDVKM. This CDR3 comprises 15 residues. The CDR3 reads CASSLGGGAGNEQFF. The CDR3 DNA reads TGTGCCAGCAGTTTAGGCGGGGGGGCGGGGAATGAGCAGTTCTTC.

The rearrangement joins TRBV30 to TRBJ2-5; no firm D call. The CDR3 has 13 residues. Germline CDR1 and CDR2: GTSNPN and SVGIG (reference sequence). The ends were cut back, 3 bases at V and 4 bases at J, with 12 bases in the middle. This chain's CDR3 is CAWRTGFGETQYF. In DNA, the CDR3 is TGTGCCTGGAGGACTGGCTTCGGAGAGACCCAGTACTTC.

About this clone itself: This CDR3 is also generated by other DNA sequences in the sample. This rearrangement joins TRBV7-3 to TRBJ1-2; unclear D gene. Germline V gene data show CDR1 as SGHTA and CDR2 as FQGTGA. Trimming removed 1 base at V and 8 bases at J, with 14 bases between. The CDR3 runs to 14 residues. The CDR3 DNA reads TGTGCCAGCAGCTTAAACGGAGGCGCGGAAGGCTACACCTTC. Translated, it gives CASSLNGGAEGYTF.

Judged by abundance, this clone is large. The genes are TRBV27 and TRBJ2-7; 9 bases agree with TRBD1. There are 16 residues in the CDR3. Looked up from germline, CDR1 is MNHEY and CDR2 is SMNVEV (reference sequence). After removal of 4 bases from V and 3 bases from J, the junction contained 10 bases not matched to a gene. CDR3 in amino acids: CASSSGVGDRVYEQYF. Written as DNA, the CDR3 is TGTGCCAGCAGTTCCGGCGTAGGGGACAGGGTCTACGAGCAGTACTTC.

The gene calls are TRBV27 and TRBJ1-6, with TRBD1 identical over 9 bases. Germline CDR1 MNHEY, CDR2 SMNVEV (reference sequence). Germline trimming cut 6 bases from V and 8 bases from J; bases unmatched to any gene: 17. The CDR3 consists of 18 residues. The CDR3 DNA reads as TGTGCCAGCAGCCCCGTGCGATCAATAGGACAGGGGTATTCACCCCTCCACTTT. It translates to CASSPVRSIGQGYSPLHF.

V and J are TRBV5-1 and TRBJ1-2; no clear D gene. V lost 0 bases and J lost 4, with 13 bases in between. The CDR3 runs 15 residues. Germline V gene sequence: CDR1 SGHRS, CDR2 YFSETQ. CDR3 bases: TGCGCCAGCAGCTTGGCCGGAAAAACGGCCTATGGCTACACCTTC. It encodes CASSLAGKTAYGYTF.

This rearrangement joins TRBV19 to TRBJ1-1; D possibly corresponds to TRBD1 (5 bases). The CDR3 runs 15 residues. CDR1 LNHDA and CDR2 SQIVND come from the germline V gene (reference sequence). V was clipped by 7 bases and J by 1 base, with 16 bases between them. CDR3 DNA: TGTGCCAGTACCCCTGGGGACCCCGGGAACACTGAAGCTTTCTTT. Translated: CASTPGDPGNTEAFF.

The V gene is TRBV27, the J gene TRBJ2-5, with D hard to call. The ends were cut back, 2 bases at V and 5 bases at J, with 9 bases in the middle. This CDR3 is 13 amino acids long. The germline CDR1 and CDR2 sequences are MNHEY and SMNVEV (reference sequence). CDR3 nucleotides: TGTGCCAGCAGTTTACGGTTGAGCGAGACCCAGTACTTC. It codes for CASSLRLSETQYF.

This rearrangement joins TRBV18 to TRBJ2-7; no firm D call. Looked up from germline, CDR1 is KGHSH and CDR2 is LQKENI. The length of the CDR3 is 15 residues. V was shortened by 4 bases and J by 5 bases, with 18 bases between the two germline ends. In DNA, the CDR3 is TGTGCCAGCTCACTTTATCCCGGGTCCACCAACGAGCAGTACTTC. Translating gives CASSLYPGSTNEQYF.

The V gene is TRBV5-4, the J gene TRBJ1-4, with 10 bases identical to TRBD1. V gave up 0 bases and J gave up 5 bases; unmatched junction bases: 13. This CDR3 region has 19 residues. Germline V CDR1 and CDR2: SGHNT, YYREEE (reference sequence). DNA of the CDR3: TGTGCCAGCAGCTTGGGGGACAGGGGCATGACAATCTTGAATGAAAAACTGTTTTTT. Its translation is CASSLGDRGMTILNEKLFF. The full variable domain, with the rest looked up from reference TRBV5-4 and TRBJ1-4, is ETGVTQSPTHLIKTRGQQVTLRCSSQSGHNTVSWYQQALGQGPQFIFQYYREEENGRGNFPPRFSGLQFPNYSSELNVNALELDDSALYLCASSLGDRGMTILNEKLFFGSGTQLSVL.

The J gene is TRBJ1-1, the V gene TRBV5-1, with unresolved D. Germline V gene lookup returns CDR1 SGHRS and CDR2 YFSETQ. The V end was cut by 3 bases, the J end by 3 bases, with 9 bases between. The CDR3 has 13 amino acids. CDR3 in amino acids: CASSSTRDTEAFF. The CDR3 nucleotides are TGCGCCAGCAGCTCCACACGGGACACTGAAGCTTTCTTT.

The rearrangement links TRBV6-5 to TRBJ1-2; D not resolved. CDR3 length: 12 amino acids. Germline lookup yields CDR1 MNHEY and CDR2 SVGAGI. Trimming removed 2 bases at V and 3 bases at J, with 4 bases between. The CDR3 spells CASSYGHYGYTF. The DNA for the CDR3 is TGTGCCAGCAGTTACGGGCACTATGGCTACACCTTC.

This sequence joins TRBV5-1 and TRBJ1-6, with D uncertain. The CDR3 is 13 amino acids. V was clipped by 3 bases and J by 7 bases, with 8 bases between them. The germline V gene encodes CDR1 SGHRS and CDR2 YFSETQ. This CDR3 is CASSSDGNSPLHF. In DNA, the CDR3 is TGCGCCAGCAGCTCCGACGGGAATTCACCCCTCCACTTT.

This rearrangement joins TRBV10-3 to TRBJ1-2, with TRBD1 identical over 8 bases. The V gene end was trimmed by 9 bases and the J gene end by 3 bases; junction bases not matched to a gene: 3. The CDR3 has 12 amino acids. The V gene's germline CDR1 is ENHRY and CDR2 SYGVKD. CDR3: CAIQGADYGYTF. The CDR3, as DNA: TGTGCCATTCAGGGGGCCGACTATGGCTACACCTTC.

The chain recombines TRBV28 with TRBJ1-1, with D possibly TRBD1 on 5 matching bases. Germline lookup yields CDR1 MDHEN and CDR2 SYDVKM. V dropped 8 bases and J dropped 2 bases, with 21 bases sitting between them. There are 16 residues in the CDR3. The CDR3 spells CASGGGQGKGNTEAFF. DNA for the CDR3: TGTGCCAGCGGAGGAGGGCAGGGTAAAGGTAACACTGAAGCTTTCTTT.

The chain couples TRBV2 to TRBJ1-1; TRBD1 aligns across 7 bases. Germline-derived CDR1 and CDR2 are SNHLY and FYNNEI. J gave up 3 bases and V 6 bases, and 4 bases lay outside the gene matches. The CDR3 runs 13 residues. For the CDR3, the DNA is TGTGCCAGCAGGGAAACAGGGGACACTGAAGCTTTCTTT. Encoded protein: CASRETGDTEAFF.

This clone was observed a handful of times. The J gene is TRBJ2-5, the V gene TRBV7-2; the D call may be TRBD1 or TRBD2 (5 bases each). Germline CDR1 reads SGHTA; CDR2 reads FQGNSA. This CDR3 is built from 17 residues. V was clipped by 4 bases and J by 3 bases, with 21 bases between them. The CDR3 here is CASSSNQEIREKETQYF. CDR3 DNA: TGTGCCAGCAGCTCCAATCAGGAGATCAGGGAGAAAGAGACCCAGTACTTC.

This clone was detected once. The chain couples TRBV19 to TRBJ1-2; D gene ambiguous. CDR1 is LNHDA, CDR2 SQIVND, per germline (reference sequence). V was pared by 1 base and J by 8 bases, with 8 bases between. There are 12 residues in the CDR3. CDR3 in amino acids: CASSIGGNGYTF. CDR3 DNA sequence: TGTGCCAGTAGTATAGGAGGGAACGGCTACACCTTC. The complete variable domain, with remaining parts taken from reference TRBV19 and TRBJ1-2, reads DGGITQSPKYLFRKEGQNVTLSCEQNLNHDAMYWYRQDPGQGLRLIYYSQIVNDFQKGDIAEGYSVSREKKESFPLTVTSAQKNPTAFYLCASSIGGNGYTFGSGTRLTVV.

The CDR3 protein is CSVRRGGQGTDTQYF. The CDR3 DNA follows: TGCAGCGTTCGTCGGGGGGGGCAGGGCACAGATACGCAGTATTTT. The chain joins TRBV29-1 to TRBJ2-3, with TRBD2 identical over 8 bases. The CDR3 has 15 residues. Trimming cost V 5 bases and J 1 base; bases outside gene matches: 8. CDR1 SQVTM and CDR2 ANQGSEA come from the germline V gene.

The chain links TRBV27 to TRBJ2-3, with TRBD1 identical over 10 bases. Trimming cost V 5 bases and J 2 bases; bases outside gene matches: 4. CDR1 and CDR2 from the germline V gene are MNHEY and SMNVEV (reference sequence). The CDR3 sequence is 15 residues long. The CDR3 spells CASSRQGANTDTQYF. The CDR3 DNA is TGTGCCAGCAGTCGACAGGGGGCAAACACAGATACGCAGTATTTT.

The chain has TRBV9 and TRBJ2-1, with TRBD2 as a possible D gene (6 bases). This CDR3 is built from 15 residues. Looked up from germline, CDR1 is SGDLS and CDR2 is YYNGEE. Trimming removed 1 base from V and 0 bases from J, with 8 bases in between. The CDR3 region is CASSVSGDSYNEQFF. CDR3 coding DNA: TGTGCCAGCAGCGTATCGGGGGACTCCTACAATGAGCAGTTCTTC.